This T cell receptor beta chain was recovered during a study of human T cells and chemical hapten exposure. Points from the study as a whole: Counts of TCRs above 1 in 1000 frequency stayed unchanged with DPC sensitization.

Unfractionated whole blood was the source of the extracted total RNA. This clonotype has ten or more counts. Its antigen is currently unknown. The library gave individual cDNA molecules unique molecular identifiers. TCRdb itself ran the reads through MiXCR, one entry per CDR3 protein. The sample yields roughly 120,000 distinct CDR3 sequences, 8% to 9.5% seen once. Trimming shortened V by 6 bases and J by 7 bases, and 19 bases separated the two germline ends. The germline V gene encodes CDR1 DFQATT and CDR2 SNEGSKA (reference sequence). This CDR3 is 13 amino acids long. This chain connects TRBV20-1 to TRBJ2-7, with D possibly being TRBD2 (5 bases). This sequence originates from a human donor in good health. Some clones in this sample may be carry-over from other donors' samples. Sequencing was performed on whole blood. The CDR3 protein is CSARKSSFEEQYF. In DNA form, the CDR3 reads TGCAGTGCGCGTAAGTCTAGCTTTGAAGAGCAGTACTTC.